The rows below give T cell receptor beta chains drawn from one sample of a study of cytomegalovirus exposure and HLA in healthy donors. Assay used: immunoSEQ multiplex PCR; TCRdb lists only in-frame clones, some missing. Counted here are approximately 190,000 clones, roughly 80% occurring once; the ten biggest clones make up 6.3%. The material sequenced was PBMCs. These receptor sequences come from a man aged 35-49 years in good health and CMV-seropositive. Both conserved end residues are part of each CDR3. Fields, in order: clone size, J gene, V gene, D gene, CDR3 protein, CDR3 DNA. The D gene is left open where the match is weak. Rows give clone size only sometimes, using once, few, many, or a class for an expanded clone.

clone size: -; J gene: TRBJ1-4; V gene: TRBV28; D gene: TRBD1; CDR3 protein: CASSLDRVNEKLFF; CDR3 DNA: TGTGCCAGCAGTTTGGACAGGGTGAATGAAAAACTGTTTTTT
clone size: -; J gene: TRBJ1-2; V gene: TRBV6-5; D gene: -; CDR3 protein: CASSYSLGRGYTF; CDR3 DNA: TGTGCCAGCAGTTACTCGCTGGGGCGAGGCTACACCTTC
clone size: -; J gene: TRBJ1-2; V gene: TRBV2; D gene: -; CDR3 protein: CASIGRRNYGYTF; CDR3 DNA: TGTGCCAGCATTGGGAGACGTAACTATGGCTACACCTTC
clone size: -; J gene: TRBJ2-3; V gene: TRBV6-4; D gene: -; CDR3 protein: CASSEYGVGGTDTQYF; CDR3 DNA: TGTGCCAGCAGTGAGTATGGTGTGGGAGGCACAGATACGCAGTATTTT
clone size: -; J gene: TRBJ2-7; V gene: TRBV11-2; D gene: TRBD1; CDR3 protein: CASSPGQGSYEQYF; CDR3 DNA: TGTGCCAGCAGCCCGGGACAGGGGTCCTACGAGCAGTACTTC
clone size: -; J gene: TRBJ2-1; V gene: TRBV29-1; D gene: -; CDR3 protein: CSVEDVAGYNEQFF; CDR3 DNA: TGCAGCGTTGAAGATGTTGCAGGCTACAATGAGCAGTTCTTC
clone size: -; J gene: TRBJ1-2; V gene: TRBV4-3; D gene: TRBD1; CDR3 protein: CASSRLTGGSNYGYTF; CDR3 DNA: TGCGCCAGCAGCCGCTTGACAGGGGGCTCGAACTATGGCTACACCTTC
clone size: once; J gene: TRBJ2-7; V gene: TRBV5-1; D gene: -; CDR3 protein: CASSLAGSYEQYF; CDR3 DNA: TGCGCCAGCAGCTTGGCCGGCTCCTACGAGCAGTACTTC
clone size: -; J gene: TRBJ1-1; V gene: TRBV7-8; D gene: -; CDR3 protein: CASSLRQDEAFF; CDR3 DNA: TGTGCCAGCAGCCTCAGACAAGATGAAGCTTTCTTT
clone size: -; J gene: TRBJ2-3; V gene: TRBV7-9; D gene: TRBD2; CDR3 protein: CASSREIGQRGADTQYF; CDR3 DNA: TGTGCCAGCAGCCGTGAGATAGGTCAGCGGGGCGCAGATACGCAGTATTTT
clone size: -; J gene: TRBJ2-7; V gene: TRBV6-6; D gene: -; CDR3 protein: CASSPQGREQYF; CDR3 DNA: TGTGCCAGCAGTCCGCAGGGAAGGGAGCAGTACTTC
clone size: -; J gene: TRBJ1-5; V gene: TRBV5-1; D gene: -; CDR3 protein: CASSLVPGDRDQPQHF; CDR3 DNA: TGCGCCAGCAGCTTGGTCCCGGGGGACCGCGATCAGCCCCAGCATTTT
clone size: -; J gene: TRBJ2-3; V gene: TRBV23-1; D gene: TRBD1; CDR3 protein: CASFRQGDLLCSTDTQYF; CDR3 DNA: TGCGCCAGCTTCCGGCAGGGGGATTTGTTATGTAGCACAGATACGCAGTATTTT
clone size: -; J gene: TRBJ2-5; V gene: TRBV9; D gene: -; CDR3 protein: CASSVGPGGQETQYF; CDR3 DNA: TGTGCCAGCAGCGTAGGACCCGGGGGCCAAGAGACCCAGTACTTC
clone size: -; J gene: TRBJ2-7; V gene: TRBV10-2; D gene: -; CDR3 protein: CASSEGVSYEQYF; CDR3 DNA: TGCGCCAGCAGTGAAGGGGTCTCCTACGAGCAGTACTTC
clone size: once; J gene: TRBJ2-2; V gene: TRBV15; D gene: -; CDR3 protein: CATSRPGGRTGELFF; CDR3 DNA: TGTGCCACCAGCCGCCCGGGGGGCCGAACCGGGGAGCTGTTTTTT
clone size: -; J gene: TRBJ2-6; V gene: TRBV5-4; D gene: TRBD1; CDR3 protein: CASSLGGTAGANVLTF; CDR3 DNA: TGTGCCAGCAGCTTAGGTGGGACAGCTGGGGCCAACGTCCTGACTTTC
clone size: -; J gene: TRBJ1-1; V gene: TRBV19; D gene: -; CDR3 protein: CASSINQNTEAFF; CDR3 DNA: TGTGCCAGTAGTATAAATCAGAACACTGAAGCTTTCTTT
clone size: -; J gene: TRBJ2-1; V gene: TRBV28; D gene: TRBD2; CDR3 protein: CASRLAPGGGASEQFF; CDR3 DNA: TGTGCCAGCAGGCTAGCCCCGGGCGGGGGGGCGAGTGAGCAGTTCTTC
clone size: -; J gene: TRBJ2-3; V gene: TRBV5-1; D gene: -; CDR3 protein: CASSLKGLTDTQYF; CDR3 DNA: TGCGCCAGCAGCTTGAAGGGGTTGACAGATACGCAGTATTTT
clone size: -; J gene: TRBJ2-5; V gene: TRBV18; D gene: TRBD1; CDR3 protein: CASSPVRGREETQYF; CDR3 DNA: TGTGCCAGCTCACCAGTCAGGGGGCGGGAAGAGACCCAGTACTTC
clone size: -; J gene: TRBJ1-4; V gene: TRBV15; D gene: -; CDR3 protein: CATSRQRTVGEKLFF; CDR3 DNA: TGTGCCACCAGCAGACAGAGGACAGTCGGTGAAAAACTGTTTTTT
clone size: -; J gene: TRBJ2-7; V gene: TRBV29-1; D gene: TRBD2; CDR3 protein: CSVVGAGGAYEQYF; CDR3 DNA: TGCAGCGTTGTGGGAGCGGGGGGCGCCTACGAGCAGTACTTC
clone size: -; J gene: TRBJ1-2; V gene: TRBV28; D gene: -; CDR3 protein: CASSLYLSAGSPSSNGGYTF; CDR3 DNA: TGTGCCAGCAGTTTATACCTATCGGCAGGGTCCCCATCGTCTAATGGTGGCTACACCTTC
clone size: -; J gene: TRBJ2-2; V gene: TRBV11-1; D gene: -; CDR3 protein: CASSSPRGGGELFF; CDR3 DNA: TGTGCCAGCAGCTCTCCACGCGGTGGCGGGGAGCTGTTTTTT
clone size: -; J gene: TRBJ1-1; V gene: TRBV29-1; D gene: -; CDR3 protein: CSVAQGTSGAEAFF; CDR3 DNA: TGCAGCGTCGCCCAAGGGACTTCGGGCGCTGAAGCTTTCTTT
clone size: -; J gene: TRBJ2-5; V gene: TRBV7-2; D gene: -; CDR3 protein: CASSPQATGRETQYF; CDR3 DNA: TGTGCCAGCAGCCCTCAAGCGACGGGGAGGGAGACCCAGTACTTC
clone size: -; J gene: TRBJ1-2; V gene: TRBV19; D gene: -; CDR3 protein: CASSIYSQTNYGYTF; CDR3 DNA: TGTGCCAGTAGTATCTACAGCCAGACTAACTATGGCTACACCTTC
clone size: -; J gene: TRBJ1-2; V gene: TRBV6-5; D gene: TRBD1; CDR3 protein: CASSRGTENYGYTF; CDR3 DNA: TGTGCCAGCAGCCGAGGGACAGAGAACTATGGCTACACCTTC
clone size: -; J gene: TRBJ2-7; V gene: TRBV5-1; D gene: TRBD1; CDR3 protein: CASSFQQGYAYEQYF; CDR3 DNA: TGCGCCAGCAGCTTCCAACAGGGGTATGCCTACGAGCAGTACTTC
clone size: -; J gene: TRBJ2-3; V gene: TRBV12-5; D gene: TRBD2; CDR3 protein: CASGPEGSGGRDTQYF; CDR3 DNA: TGTGCTAGTGGTCCCGAGGGAAGCGGGGGCCGAGATACGCAGTATTTT
clone size: -; J gene: TRBJ1-4; V gene: TRBV4-1; D gene: TRBD1; CDR3 protein: CASSQDRGQPGQTQRNEKLFF; CDR3 DNA: TGCGCCAGCAGCCAAGATCGGGGGCAACCGGGACAGACCCAAAGAAATGAAAAACTGTTTTTT
clone size: -; J gene: TRBJ1-4; V gene: TRBV7-6; D gene: -; CDR3 protein: CASSLGDEKLFF; CDR3 DNA: TGTGCCAGCAGCTTAGGAGATGAAAAACTGTTTTTT
clone size: -; J gene: TRBJ2-1; V gene: TRBV4-1; D gene: TRBD1; CDR3 protein: CASSQEVGTGVSYNEQFF; CDR3 DNA: TGCGCCAGCAGCCAAGAGGTCGGGACAGGCGTCTCCTACAATGAGCAGTTCTTC
clone size: -; J gene: TRBJ2-3; V gene: TRBV6-1; D gene: TRBD1; CDR3 protein: CASSDWTGNTDTQYF; CDR3 DNA: TGTGCCAGCAGTGATTGGACAGGGAACACAGATACGCAGTATTTT
clone size: once; J gene: TRBJ2-7; V gene: TRBV30; D gene: -; CDR3 protein: CAWSDRVGYEQYF; CDR3 DNA: TGTGCCTGGAGTGACAGGGTGGGTTACGAGCAGTACTTC
clone size: -; J gene: TRBJ2-7; V gene: TRBV5-6; D gene: TRBD1; CDR3 protein: CASSLGQGTSYEQYF; CDR3 DNA: TGTGCCAGCAGCTTGGGACAGGGGACCTCCTACGAGCAGTACTTC
clone size: -; J gene: TRBJ1-3; V gene: TRBV19; D gene: -; CDR3 protein: CASRTTLRGNTIYF; CDR3 DNA: TGTGCCAGTAGAACTACCTTGCGGGGAAACACCATATATTTT
clone size: few; J gene: TRBJ1-1; V gene: TRBV5-4; D gene: TRBD1; CDR3 protein: CASSNGQGTEAFF; CDR3 DNA: TGTGCCAGCAGCAATGGACAGGGTACTGAAGCTTTCTTT
clone size: -; J gene: TRBJ2-3; V gene: TRBV18; D gene: -; CDR3 protein: CASSGTYTDTQYF; CDR3 DNA: TGTGCCAGCTCGGGGACTTACACAGATACGCAGTATTTT
clone size: -; J gene: TRBJ1-5; V gene: TRBV6-6; D gene: TRBD1; CDR3 protein: CASRQLQGAQPQHF; CDR3 DNA: TGTGCCAGCAGACAACTTCAGGGGGCCCAGCCCCAGCATTTT
clone size: once; J gene: TRBJ1-1; V gene: TRBV4-2; D gene: -; CDR3 protein: CASSPRVGGDTEAFF; CDR3 DNA: TGTGCCAGCAGCCCTCGGGTGGGTGGAGACACTGAAGCTTTCTTT
clone size: -; J gene: TRBJ2-3; V gene: TRBV11-2; D gene: -; CDR3 protein: CASSLQSRPRGTDTQYF; CDR3 DNA: TGTGCCAGCAGCTTACAATCACGACCCCGGGGCACAGATACGCAGTATTTT
clone size: few; J gene: TRBJ2-1; V gene: TRBV30; D gene: -; CDR3 protein: CAWGYVTENEQFF; CDR3 DNA: TGTGCCTGGGGCTACGTAACAGAGAATGAGCAGTTCTTC
clone size: -; J gene: TRBJ2-3; V gene: TRBV28; D gene: TRBD1; CDR3 protein: CASRGQTTDTQYF; CDR3 DNA: TGTGCCAGCAGGGGACAGACCACAGATACGCAGTATTTT
clone size: -; J gene: TRBJ2-3; V gene: TRBV5-1; D gene: TRBD1; CDR3 protein: CASSLRQGPTSTDTQYF; CDR3 DNA: TGCGCCAGCAGCCTTCGACAGGGGCCAACTAGCACAGATACGCAGTATTTT
clone size: few; J gene: TRBJ1-6; V gene: TRBV21-1; D gene: -; CDR3 protein: CASSKRGHGLSSYNSPLHF; CDR3 DNA: TGTGCCAGCAGCAAAAGGGGGCACGGCCTGAGCTCCTATAATTCACCCCTCCACTTT
clone size: once; J gene: TRBJ1-2; V gene: TRBV27; D gene: -; CDR3 protein: CASSLMGGYGYTF; CDR3 DNA: TGTGCCAGCAGTTTAATGGGGGGCTATGGCTACACCTTC
clone size: few; J gene: TRBJ2-7; V gene: TRBV2; D gene: -; CDR3 protein: CASGRDTTYEQYF; CDR3 DNA: TGTGCCAGCGGCCGGGACACCACCTACGAGCAGTACTTC
clone size: -; J gene: TRBJ1-1; V gene: TRBV7-3; D gene: -; CDR3 protein: CASSPAGGNTEAFF; CDR3 DNA: TGTGCCAGCAGCCCAGCGGGTGGGAACACTGAAGCTTTCTTT
clone size: -; J gene: TRBJ2-4; V gene: TRBV10-1; D gene: TRBD1; CDR3 protein: CASSNRGSVQYF; CDR3 DNA: TGCGCCAGCAGCAACAGGGGTAGCGTTCAGTACTTC
clone size: few; J gene: TRBJ1-1; V gene: TRBV5-4; D gene: TRBD1; CDR3 protein: CASRAGTGFFGTEAFF; CDR3 DNA: TGTGCCAGCAGGGCCGGGACAGGGTTCTTTGGCACTGAAGCTTTCTTT
clone size: -; J gene: TRBJ2-3; V gene: TRBV29-1; D gene: TRBD2; CDR3 protein: CSVEVGLAGGDTQYF; CDR3 DNA: TGCAGCGTTGAAGTCGGACTAGCGGGGGGAGATACGCAGTATTTT
clone size: -; J gene: TRBJ1-3; V gene: TRBV25-1; D gene: -; CDR3 protein: CASSEWGRVGNTIYF; CDR3 DNA: TGTGCCAGCAGTGAGTGGGGCCGCGTTGGAAACACCATATATTTT
clone size: -; J gene: TRBJ2-1; V gene: TRBV11-1; D gene: -; CDR3 protein: CASSLVGGPRGDEQFF; CDR3 DNA: TGTGCCAGCAGCTTAGTCGGCGGGCCCCGTGGAGATGAGCAGTTCTTC
clone size: -; J gene: TRBJ2-5; V gene: TRBV5-1; D gene: TRBD2; CDR3 protein: CASSYVAGSAETQYF; CDR3 DNA: TGCGCCAGCAGCTATGTAGCGGGGAGTGCTGAAACCCAGTACTTC